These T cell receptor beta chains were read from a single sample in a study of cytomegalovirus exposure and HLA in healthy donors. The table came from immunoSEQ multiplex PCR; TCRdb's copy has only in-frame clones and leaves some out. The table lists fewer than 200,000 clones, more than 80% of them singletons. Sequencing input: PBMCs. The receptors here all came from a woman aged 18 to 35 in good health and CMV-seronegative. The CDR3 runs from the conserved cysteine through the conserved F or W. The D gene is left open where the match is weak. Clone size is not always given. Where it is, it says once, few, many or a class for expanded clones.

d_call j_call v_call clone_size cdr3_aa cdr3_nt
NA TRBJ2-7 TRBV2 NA CASSEGGRYEQYF TGTGCCAGCAGTGAAGGGGGCAGATACGAGCAGTACTTC
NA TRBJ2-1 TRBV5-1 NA CASSGELPFSYNEQFF TGCGCCAGCAGTGGGGAGCTCCCCTTCTCCTACAATGAGCAGTTCTTC
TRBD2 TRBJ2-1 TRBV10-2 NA CASYGGTSGYNEQFF TGCGCCAGCTACGGGGGGACTAGCGGATACAATGAGCAGTTCTTC
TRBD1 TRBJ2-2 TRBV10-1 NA CASSAGTGVRTGELFF TGCGCCAGCAGTGCCGGGACAGGGGTTCGCACCGGGGAGCTGTTTTTT
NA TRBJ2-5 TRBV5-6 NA CASSWRQTAYQETQYF TGTGCCAGCAGCTGGAGACAGACAGCGTACCAAGAGACCCAGTACTTC
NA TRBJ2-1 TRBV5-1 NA CASSFPRDNEQFF TGCGCCAGCAGCTTCCCGCGGGACAATGAGCAGTTCTTC
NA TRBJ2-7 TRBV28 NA CASSLSSWGPYEQYF TGTGCCAGCAGTTTATCCTCGTGGGGGCCCTACGAGCAGTACTTC
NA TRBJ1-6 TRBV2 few CASSPPGPLHF TGTGCCAGCAGTCCCCCCGGACCCCTCCACTTT
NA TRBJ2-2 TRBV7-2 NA CASSLDRNTGELFF TGTGCCAGCAGCTTGGACAGGAACACCGGGGAGCTGTTTTTT
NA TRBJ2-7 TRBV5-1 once CASSLVAGPYEQYF TGCGCCAGCAGCTTGGTGGCGGGGCCCTACGAGCAGTACTTC
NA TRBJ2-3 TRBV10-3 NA CAISVAVSTDTQYF TGTGCCATCAGTGTAGCGGTGAGCACAGATACGCAGTATTTT
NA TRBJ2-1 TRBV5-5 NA CASSLSWTESYNEQFF TGTGCCAGCAGCTTGTCGTGGACAGAAAGTTACAATGAGCAGTTCTTC
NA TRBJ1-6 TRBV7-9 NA CASSPRQLRNSPLHF TGTGCCAGCAGCCCCCGACAGTTACGGAATTCACCCCTCCACTTT
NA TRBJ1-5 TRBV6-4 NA CASSASQGRPQHF TGTGCCAGCAGTGCTTCCCAGGGGAGGCCCCAGCATTTT
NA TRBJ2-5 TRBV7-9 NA CASSLGRETQYF TGTGCCAGCAGCTTAGGGAGAGAGACCCAGTACTTC
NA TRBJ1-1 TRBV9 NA CASSVLEDTEAFF TGTGCCAGCAGCGTATTAGAGGACACTGAAGCTTTCTTT